This T cell receptor beta chain was documented in a study of cytomegalovirus exposure and HLA in healthy donors. In the study overall: A previous analysis identified 100 million to 120 million unique TCR beta sequences derived from 180 million or so T cells. Broader study findings: Within the data, a cluster of highly shared sequence variants was likely a sequencing artifact. Differences between HLA loci emerged in a later analysis of TCR association rates, with DRB1 most and HLA-C fewest. In a later analysis, most CMV-associated TCR beta chains appeared HLA-restricted.

Germline V gives CDR1 SEHNR, CDR2 FQNEAQ (reference sequence). This CDR3 contains 16 residues. The V and J ends lost 2 bases and 8 bases, in that order; junction bases with no gene match: 5. Primers included in the PCR were 60 Vbeta and 13 Jbeta primers. Profiling relied on immunoSEQ multiplex PCR, and the TCRdb table lists in-frame clones only, not all of them. The sample has 100,000 to 120,000 clones, around four fifths seen once; the top ten hold about 2.9%. On this clone: Its antigen is not identified.

The chain uses TRBV7-9 and TRBJ2-1; 14 bases align to TRBD2. This TCR was sampled from a woman aged 55-69 years in good health and CMV-seropositive. Sequencing input: PBMCs. This chain's CDR3 is CASSLMGLAGVDEQFF. CDR3 nucleotides: TGTGCCAGCAGCTTAATGGGACTAGCGGGAGTCGATGAGCAGTTCTTC.